A single sample gave rise to the 15 T cell receptor beta chains below, sequenced in a study of blood T cell repertoires in COVID-19. The table came from immunoSEQ multiplex PCR; TCRdb's copy has only in-frame clones and leaves some out. The sample consists of 170,000 or so clones, around 86% of them appearing once. The specimen was peripheral blood. These TCRs come from a man between 35 and 55 years old with active or convalescent COVID-19.

The count of this clone is one. The chain links TRBV19 to TRBJ2-1, with 11 nucleotides matching TRBD2. CDR3 length: 15 amino acids. CDR1 and CDR2 from the germline V gene are LNHDA and SQIVND (reference sequence). J lost 7 bases, V lost 4 bases, and 6 bases had no gene match. The CDR3 DNA is TGTGCCAGTAGTAGTTTAGCGGGGGGGCAAAATGAGCAGTTCTTC. It is translated as CASSSLAGGQNEQFF. Based on the CDR3 plus reference TRBV19 and TRBJ2-1, the full variable domain is DGGITQSPKYLFRKEGQNVTLSCEQNLNHDAMYWYRQDPGQGLRLIYYSQIVNDFQKGDIAEGYSVSREKKESFPLTVTSAQKNPTAFYLCASSSLAGGQNEQFFGPGTRLTVL.

CDR3 in amino acids: CASLRQPNVGSEAFF. Written as DNA, the CDR3 is TGCGCCAGCCTCAGACAGCCTAACGTAGGATCTGAAGCTTTCTTT. This chain links TRBV5-1 with TRBJ1-1; D might be TRBD1 (5 bases). This CDR3 comprises 15 residues. Germline CDR1 reads SGHRS; CDR2 reads YFSETQ. Trimming removed 7 bases from V and 6 bases from J, with 22 bases in between.

The chain combines TRBV4-3 with TRBJ2-5, with TRBD2 identical over 13 bases. The CDR3 has 18 residues. After removal of 1 base from V and 3 bases from J, the junction contained 8 bases not matched to a gene. The germline CDR1 and CDR2 sequences are LGHNA and YSLEER. CDR3 sequence: CASSQVGRLAGGKETQYF. Written as DNA, the CDR3 is TGCGCCAGCAGCCAAGTCGGGCGACTAGCGGGGGGTAAAGAGACCCAGTACTTC.

V gene TRBV6-5 combines with J gene TRBJ2-1; D perhaps matches TRBD1 (6 bases). The CDR3 runs to 13 residues. CDR1 MNHEY and CDR2 SVGAGI come from the germline V gene. V was trimmed by 8 bases and J by 13 bases, leaving 21 bases between them. The CDR3 sequence: CASGDDIRDTQFF. The CDR3 nucleotides read TGTGCCAGCGGGGATGACATCCGGGACACTCAGTTCTTC.

This chain joins TRBV6-5 and TRBJ1-2; TRBD1 matches at 9 bases. The V segment lost 6 bases and the J segment 6 bases; nucleotides outside the gene matches: 8. The CDR3 consists of 14 residues. Germline CDR1 is MNHEY and CDR2 is SVGAGI. CDR3 nucleotides: TGTGCCAGCAGCACTACCGGGACAGGGAATGGCTACACCTTC. Translation: CASSTTGTGNGYTF.

V gene TRBV28 combines with J gene TRBJ2-5; TRBD1 might be the D (6 bases). The CDR3 contains 15 residues. The germline V and J ends were trimmed by 4 bases and 4 bases, with 16 bases remaining between them. Germline V gene lookup returns CDR1 MDHEN and CDR2 SYDVKM. As DNA, the CDR3 is TGTGCCAGCAGTTCCTCAGGGGTTGGAGGAGAGACCCAGTACTTC. It translates to CASSSSGVGGETQYF.

V is TRBV3-1 (or the pseudogene TRBV3-2) and J is TRBJ2-2; 10 bases agree with TRBD2. The CDR3 consists of 17 residues. The J segment lost 8 bases and the V segment lost 6 bases, leaving 15 bases of the junction unmatched. In germline, CDR1 is LGHDT, CDR2 YNNKEL (reference sequence). The CDR3 DNA follows: TGTGCCAGCAGACAGAGTGTAGCGGGAGGATCTGTAGGGGAGCTGTTTTTT. It is translated as CASRQSVAGGSVGELFF.

The CDR3: CASSLRRETQYF. The CDR3 DNA follows: TGTGCCAGCAGCTTACGGAGGGAGACCCAGTACTTC. The V gene is TRBV7-8, the J gene TRBJ2-5; weak D call: TRBD2 (5 bases). The length of the CDR3 is 12 residues. The germline V gene encodes CDR1 SGHVS and CDR2 FQNEAQ. V was pared by 2 bases and J by 5 bases, with 6 bases between.

The DNA for the CDR3 is TGCGCCAGCAGCTTGACATTGGACAGGGTTTCACCCCTCCACTTT. Amino acid sequence: CASSLTLDRVSPLHF. The V gene is TRBV5-1, the J gene TRBJ1-6; 8 bases fit TRBD1. Germline V CDR1 and CDR2: SGHRS, YFSETQ. V was pared by 1 base and J by 9 bases, with 6 bases of the junction left unmatched. The CDR3 has 15 amino acids. Drawing the rest from reference TRBV5-1 and TRBJ1-6, the complete variable domain is KAGVTQTPRYLIKTRGQQVTLSCSPISGHRSVSWYQQTPGQGLQFLFEYFSETQRNKGNFPGRFSGRQFSNSRSEMNVSTLELGDSALYLCASSLTLDRVSPLHFGNGTRLTVT.

J is TRBJ2-2 and V is TRBV6-1; D gene ambiguous. Germline values: CDR1 MNHNS, CDR2 SASEGT. Trimming cost V 1 base and J 12 bases, with 3 bases left between them. The CDR3 totals 10 residues. CDR3 DNA sequence: TGTGCCAGCAGTGAAGTAAAGCTGTTTTTT. Its protein product is CASSEVKLFF.

V gene TRBV21-1 combines with J gene TRBJ2-5; TRBD1 is taken as the D call from the table, unchecked against the DNA. TRBV21-1 is termed a pseudogene. The CDR3 covers 19 residues. The CDR3 bases are TGTGCCAGCAGCAAGACACCCTCGGACAGGGGGATTTTTGGGGAGACCCAGTACTTC. It specifies CASSKTPSDRGIFGETQYF.

The J gene is TRBJ1-2, the V gene TRBV6-5; possible D gene TRBD1, 6 bases. CDR3 length equals 15 residues. The V and J ends lost 7 bases and 3 bases respectively, with 18 bases between them. Germline V gene lookup returns CDR1 MNHEY and CDR2 SVGAGI. The CDR3 protein is CASNFEEAGDYGYTF. The DNA for the CDR3 is TGTGCCAGCAACTTCGAGGAGGCAGGGGACTATGGCTACACCTTC.

The sample holds a few counts of this clone. The genes are TRBV24-1 and TRBJ2-1; the D gene is possibly TRBD1 (6 bases). The CDR3 contains 17 residues. V was trimmed by 6 bases and J by 3 bases, leaving 20 bases between them. Germline V gene data show CDR1 as KGHDR and CDR2 as SFDVKD. The CDR3 sequence: CATSPTPGTLIYNEQFF. Written as DNA, the CDR3 is TGTGCCACCAGTCCTACCCCCGGGACATTAATCTACAATGAGCAGTTCTTC.

This clone is a singleton in its sample. The rearrangement uses TRBV7-2 and TRBJ2-1; a weak D match, TRBD1 (6 bases). CDR1 SGHTA and CDR2 FQGNSA come from the germline V gene. The CDR3 length is 13 residues. The V end was cut by 1 base, the J end by 7 bases, with 8 bases between. As DNA, the CDR3 is TGTGCCAGCAGCTTAGAAAGGGGGAATGAGCAGTTCTTC. Translating it yields CASSLERGNEQFF.

V is TRBV7-9 and J is TRBJ2-3, with D hard to call. V lost 2 bases, J lost 2 bases, and 14 bases lay in between. Germline CDR1 reads SEHNR; CDR2 reads FQNEAQ (reference sequence). The CDR3 is 16 amino acids. CDR3 DNA sequence: TGTGCCAGCAGCTTACAGTTTAGCCAGTACACAGATACGCAGTATTTT. Protein sequence: CASSLQFSQYTDTQYF.